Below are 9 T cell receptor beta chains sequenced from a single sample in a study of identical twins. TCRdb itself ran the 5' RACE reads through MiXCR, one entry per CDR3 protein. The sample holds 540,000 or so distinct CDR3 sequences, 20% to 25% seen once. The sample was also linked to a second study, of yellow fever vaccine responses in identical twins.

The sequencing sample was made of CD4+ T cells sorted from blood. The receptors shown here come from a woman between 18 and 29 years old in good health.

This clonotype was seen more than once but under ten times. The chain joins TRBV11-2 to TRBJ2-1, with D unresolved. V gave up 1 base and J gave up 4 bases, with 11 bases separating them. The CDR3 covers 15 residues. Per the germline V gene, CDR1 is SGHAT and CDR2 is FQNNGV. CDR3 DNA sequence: TGTGCCAGCAGCTTAGGAGCTATCTCATACAATGAGCAGTTCTTC. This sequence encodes CASSLGAISYNEQFF.

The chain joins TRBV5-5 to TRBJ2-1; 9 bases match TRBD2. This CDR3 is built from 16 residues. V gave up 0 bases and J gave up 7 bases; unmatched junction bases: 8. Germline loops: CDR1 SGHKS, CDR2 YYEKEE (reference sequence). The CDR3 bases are TGTGCCAGCAGCTTGGGACTAGCGGAAAACGAAAATGAGCAGTTCTTC. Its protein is CASSLGLAENENEQFF. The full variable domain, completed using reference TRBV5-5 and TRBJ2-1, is DAGVTQSPTHLIKTRGQQVTLRCSPISGHKSVSWYQQVLGQGPQFIFQYYEKEERGRGNFPDRFSARQFPNYSSELNVNALLLGDSALYLCASSLGLAENENEQFFGPGTRLTVL.

The CDR3 region has the DNA TGTGCCACCAGTGATCGCTTCGTGGCGGGGGGCAAAGAGACCCAGTACTTC. It is translated as CATSDRFVAGGKETQYF. V usage is TRBV24-1 and J usage is TRBJ2-5, with TRBD2 matching over 8 bases. Germline values: CDR1 KGHDR, CDR2 SFDVKD. With V trimmed by 3 bases and J by 3 bases, 11 bases remained unmatched. The CDR3 runs 17 residues.

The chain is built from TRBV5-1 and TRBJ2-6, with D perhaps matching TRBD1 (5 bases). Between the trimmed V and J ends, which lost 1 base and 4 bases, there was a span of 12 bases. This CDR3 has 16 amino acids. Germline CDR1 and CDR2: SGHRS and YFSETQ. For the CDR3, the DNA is TGCGCCAGCAGCTTGTACAGTACAGGAGGGGCCAACGTCCTGACTTTC. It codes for CASSLYSTGGANVLTF.

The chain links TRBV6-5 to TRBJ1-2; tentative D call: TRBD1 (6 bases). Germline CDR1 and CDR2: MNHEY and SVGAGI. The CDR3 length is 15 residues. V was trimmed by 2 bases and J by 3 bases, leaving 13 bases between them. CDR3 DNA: TGTGCCAGCAGTTACGGGGGCGCTTGGGACTATGGCTACACCTTC. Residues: CASSYGGAWDYGYTF.

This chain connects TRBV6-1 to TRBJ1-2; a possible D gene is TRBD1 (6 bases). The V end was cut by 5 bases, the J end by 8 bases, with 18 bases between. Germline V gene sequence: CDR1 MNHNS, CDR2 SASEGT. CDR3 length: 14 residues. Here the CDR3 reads CASSTAKKQGGYTF. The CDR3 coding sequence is TGTGCCAGCAGTACAGCCAAAAAACAGGGAGGCTACACCTTC.

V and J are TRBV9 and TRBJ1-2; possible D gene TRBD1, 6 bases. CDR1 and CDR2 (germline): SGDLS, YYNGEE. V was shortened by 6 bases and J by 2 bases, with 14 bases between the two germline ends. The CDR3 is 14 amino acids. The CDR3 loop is CASTKGGENYGYTF. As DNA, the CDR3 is TGTGCCAGCACTAAGGGGGGCGAAAACTATGGCTACACCTTC.

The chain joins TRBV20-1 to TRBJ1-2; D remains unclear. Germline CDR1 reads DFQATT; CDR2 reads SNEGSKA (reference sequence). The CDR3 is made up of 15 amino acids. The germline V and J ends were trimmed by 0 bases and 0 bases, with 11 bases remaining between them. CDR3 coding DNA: TGCAGTGCTAGAGAGGGCCAGAACCCTAACTATGGCTACACCTTC. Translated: CSAREGQNPNYGYTF.

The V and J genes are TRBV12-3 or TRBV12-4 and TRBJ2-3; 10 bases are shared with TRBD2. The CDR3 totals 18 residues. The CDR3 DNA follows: TGTACCTGCAGTTGGTGGGGGACTAGCGAACCTAGCACAGATACGCAGTATTTT. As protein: CTCSWWGTSEPSTDTQYF.